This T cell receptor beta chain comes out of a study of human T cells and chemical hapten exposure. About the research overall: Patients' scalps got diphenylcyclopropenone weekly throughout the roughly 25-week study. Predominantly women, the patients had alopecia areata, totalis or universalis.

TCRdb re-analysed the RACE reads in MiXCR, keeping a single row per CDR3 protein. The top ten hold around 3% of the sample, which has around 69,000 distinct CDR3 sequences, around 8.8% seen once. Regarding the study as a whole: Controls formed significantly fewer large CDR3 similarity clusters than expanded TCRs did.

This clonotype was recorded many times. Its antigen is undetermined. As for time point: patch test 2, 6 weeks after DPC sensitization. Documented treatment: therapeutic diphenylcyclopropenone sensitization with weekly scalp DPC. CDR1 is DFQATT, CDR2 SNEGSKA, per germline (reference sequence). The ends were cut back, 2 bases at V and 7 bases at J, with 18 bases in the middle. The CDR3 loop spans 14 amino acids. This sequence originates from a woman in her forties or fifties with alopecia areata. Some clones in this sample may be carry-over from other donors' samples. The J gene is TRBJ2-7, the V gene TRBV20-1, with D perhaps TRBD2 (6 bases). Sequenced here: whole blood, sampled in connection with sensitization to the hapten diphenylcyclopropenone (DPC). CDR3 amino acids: CSARFGGDPGEQYF. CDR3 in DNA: TGCAGTGCTAGATTCGGGGGAGATCCGGGGGAGCAGTACTTC.